This TCR beta chain is drawn from a study of beta chain features in type 1 diabetes. Study-wide context: Cell yields, gender and age were comparable in patients and healthy donors. Examination covered approximately 100 million sorted cells spanning all samples.

The CDR3 consists of 13 residues. The V end was cut by 0 bases, the J end by 11 bases, with 12 bases between. CDR1 and CDR2 from the germline V gene are SGHNT and YYREEE (reference sequence). Reverse transcribing all isolated RNA meant expressed TCRB transcripts were sequenced. Naive, central memory and regulatory T cell samples averaged about 3.57 million immunoSEQ reads each. The assay was immunoSEQ multiplex PCR, and TCRdb's table has in-frame clones only and misses some. Of fewer than 500,000 clones in the sample, roughly 14% were seen once. Only a few counts were recorded for this clone. Each sorted fraction was over 95% pure.

The clonotype was recovered from a man younger than 40 in good health. Source material: naive CD4+ T cells from blood. The chain uses TRBV5-4 and TRBJ2-1; the D is unclear. The CDR3 sequence is CASSLVPTSKQFF. The CDR3 DNA is TGTGCCAGCAGCTTGGTCCCCACGTCCAAGCAGTTCTTC.